Shown below are 23 T cell receptor beta chains from a single sample sequenced in a study of CD8 T cells in ankylosing spondylitis. TCRdb fed the 5' RACE reads into MiXCR, producing one record per CDR3 protein. The table has approximately 350,000 distinct CDR3 sequences, under 15% seen once. Sequencing was done on a sample of blood, either unsorted or a sorted T cell fraction (not recorded which). These receptors were obtained from a male donor with ankylosing spondylitis or in good health (not recorded which).

The chain joins TRBV27 to TRBJ2-3; D is ambiguous. The CDR3 covers 17 residues. V was shortened by 3 bases and J by 0 bases, with 16 bases between the two germline ends. Germline V CDR1 and CDR2: MNHEY, SMNVEV (reference sequence). The CDR3 loop reads CASSFTRWSGSTDTQYF. The DNA of the CDR3 is TGTGCCAGCAGTTTCACCCGGTGGTCAGGAAGCACAGATACGCAGTATTTT.

The chain's CDR3 is CASSEWYTGSSYEQYF. The CDR3 DNA reads as TGTGCCAGCAGTGAATGGTATACGGGATCTTCCTACGAGCAGTACTTC. This chain links TRBV25-1 with TRBJ2-7; possibly TRBD2 for D (5 bases). CDR3 length: 16 amino acids. V shed 1 base and J shed 1 base, with 14 bases lying between them. Per germline, CDR1 MGHDK and CDR2 SYGVNS.

This rearrangement joins TRBV10-3 to TRBJ2-1; 8 bases line up with TRBD1. From germline, CDR1 is ENHRY and CDR2 SYGVKD. The J segment lost 6 bases and the V segment lost 3 bases, leaving 4 bases of the junction unmatched. The CDR3 loop spans 14 amino acids. The CDR3 loop is CAISDGTGGNEQFF. The CDR3 DNA is TGTGCCATCAGTGATGGAACAGGGGGCAATGAGCAGTTCTTC.

CDR3 DNA: TGTGCCAGCAGTGCGCCTAAGGGCGGGAGGGCCCTCACCGGGGAGCTGTTTTTT. This translates into CASSAPKGGRALTGELFF. V and J are TRBV2 and TRBJ2-2, with TRBD2 matching 9 bases. Germline V lookup: CDR1 SNHLY, CDR2 FYNNEI. There are 18 residues in the CDR3. J gave up 4 bases and V 4 bases, and 13 bases lay outside the gene matches.

The genes are TRBV5-1 and TRBJ2-6; TRBD1 is a possible D gene (5 bases). This CDR3 spans 17 amino acids. The germline V and J ends were trimmed by 4 bases and 0 bases, with 14 bases remaining between them. Germline V gene lookup returns CDR1 SGHRS and CDR2 YFSETQ. The CDR3 DNA reads as TGCGCCAGCAGCCCCCGACAGATTCTCTCTGGGGCCAACGTCCTGACTTTC. It yields the protein CASSPRQILSGANVLTF.

This clonotype was counted a few times. The rearrangement joins TRBV11-2 to TRBJ2-5; 7 bases align to TRBD2. Germline V gives CDR1 SGHAT, CDR2 FQNNGV. The CDR3 has 17 amino acids. V shed 5 bases, J shed 1 base, and the junction held 13 bases outside the gene matches. In DNA form, the CDR3 reads TGTGCCAGCAGCCCAAACAAACTCAGCGGGACCCAAGAGACCCAGTACTTC. This encodes CASSPNKLSGTQETQYF. Complete variable domain (other parts from reference TRBV11-2 and TRBJ2-5): EAGVAQSPRYKIIEKRQSVAFWCNPISGHATLYWYQQILGQGPKLLIQFQNNGVVDDSQLPKDRFSAERLKGVDSTLKIQPAKLEDSAVYLCASSPNKLSGTQETQYFGPGTRLLVL.

There are a few counts of this clonotype. J is TRBJ2-3 and V is TRBV7-2; weak D call: TRBD2 (6 bases). CDR3 length equals 17 residues. In germline, CDR1 is SGHTA, CDR2 FQGNSA. The V gene lost 5 bases and the J gene lost 0 bases, with 18 bases spanning the gap. The CDR3: CASSPSWGVASTDTQYF. In DNA form, the CDR3 reads TGTGCCAGCAGCCCCTCATGGGGGGTAGCCAGCACAGATACGCAGTATTTT.

The chain employs TRBV30 and TRBJ2-1; tentatively, D is TRBD2 (6 bases). Germline CDR1 and CDR2: GTSNPN and SVGIG (reference sequence). The V gene lost 4 bases and the J gene lost 7 bases, with 11 bases spanning the gap. CDR3 length equals 12 residues. The CDR3 nucleotides are TGTGCCTGGACCCGGGAGATAAATGAGCAGTTCTTC. Its translation is CAWTREINEQFF.

This clonotype was seen more than once but under ten times. This chain joins TRBV4-1 and TRBJ2-7; TRBD2 matches at 11 bases. The junction had 7 bases not matched to a gene; V was cut back by 4 bases and J by 2 bases. Germline V gives CDR1 MGHRA, CDR2 YSYEKL. This CDR3 spans 16 amino acids. CDR3 residues: CASSPASGRSTYEQYF. CDR3 DNA sequence: TGCGCCAGCAGCCCGGCTAGCGGGAGGTCCACCTACGAGCAGTACTTC.

The chain couples TRBV18 to TRBJ2-1; 8 positions match TRBD1. The length of the CDR3 is 15 residues. With 3 bases clipped from V and 4 bases from J, the junction kept 5 bases outside the gene matches. Germline CDR1 KGHSH, CDR2 LQKENI. CDR3 nucleotides: TGTGCCAGCTCACCGGTCACAGGGGGTTACAATGAGCAGTTCTTC. As protein: CASSPVTGGYNEQFF. Full variable domain (remainder filled in from reference TRBV18 and TRBJ2-1): NAGVMQNPRHLVRRRGQEARLRCSPMKGHSHVYWYRQLPEEGLKFMVYLQKENIIDESGMPKERFSAEFPKEGPSILRIQQVVRGDSAAYFCASSPVTGGYNEQFFGPGTRLTVL.

This clonotype has ten or more counts. V usage is TRBV20-1 and J usage is TRBJ1-1; no definite D call. The CDR3 length is 14 residues. Per germline, CDR1 DFQATT and CDR2 SNEGSKA (reference sequence). Trimming left V 3 bases short and J 5 bases short, with 16 bases between. CDR3 in DNA: TGCAGTGCTAGCCCTAGTAAGGGCGGGACTGAAGCTTTCTTT. It yields the protein CSASPSKGGTEAFF.

This clonotype was observed many times. J is TRBJ1-6 and V is TRBV10-3; TRBD1 matches 8 bases. The germline V gene encodes CDR1 ENHRY and CDR2 SYGVKD. The CDR3 totals 16 residues. After removal of 0 bases from V and 6 bases from J, the junction contained 4 bases not matched to a gene. For the CDR3, the DNA is TGTGCCATCAGTGAGTCGAGACAGGGGATTAATTCACCCCTCCACTTT. The encoded protein is CAISESRQGINSPLHF.

This clonotype was seen only a few times. The V call is TRBV18, the J call TRBJ1-1; perhaps TRBD1 as D (5 bases). The germline V and J ends were trimmed by 3 bases and 9 bases, with 14 bases remaining between them. The CDR3 covers 13 residues. CDR1 and CDR2 from the germline V gene are KGHSH and LQKENI. CDR3 region: CASSPPSGGQAFF. The CDR3 DNA is TGTGCCAGCTCACCCCCGTCGGGGGGACAAGCTTTCTTT.

The chain couples TRBV20-1 to TRBJ2-1; D assignment may be TRBD1 or TRBD2 (6 bases each). The V gene lost 5 bases and the J gene lost 8 bases, with 22 bases spanning the gap. There are 15 residues in the CDR3. The germline CDR1 and CDR2 sequences are DFQATT and SNEGSKA (reference sequence). CDR3 nucleotides: TGCAGTGCTCCAAAGGGGGTAGGGAGGAGGGATGAGCAGTTCTTC. Translated, it gives CSAPKGVGRRDEQFF.

The chain employs TRBV12-3 or TRBV12-4 and TRBJ2-6, with D hard to call. The CDR3 runs to 15 residues. V was shortened by 5 bases and J by 0 bases, with 8 bases between the two germline ends. CDR3 residues: CASSRSASGANVLTF. The DNA of the CDR3 is TGTGCCAGCAGTAGGTCAGCCTCTGGGGCCAACGTCCTGACTTTC.

The chain recombines TRBV5-4 with TRBJ2-7, with TRBD2 matching over 9 bases. CDR1 and CDR2 from the germline V gene are SGHNT and YYREEE (reference sequence). The CDR3 contains 16 residues. V lost 4 bases and J lost 3; bases outside the gene matches: 11. CDR3 nucleotide sequence: TGTGCCAGCAGCGTCGATCCGGGACTAGCAGTCTACGAGCAGTACTTC. The encoded protein is CASSVDPGLAVYEQYF. Combining the CDR3 with reference TRBV5-4 and TRBJ2-7 gives the whole variable domain ETGVTQSPTHLIKTRGQQVTLRCSSQSGHNTVSWYQQALGQGPQFIFQYYREEENGRGNFPPRFSGLQFPNYSSELNVNALELDDSALYLCASSVDPGLAVYEQYFGPGTRLTVT.

This clonotype was counted only a few times. The chain recombines TRBV20-1 with TRBJ2-7; 12 bases match TRBD2. V was pared by 5 bases and J by 3 bases, with 2 bases of the junction left unmatched. This CDR3 has 13 amino acids. Germline V gives CDR1 DFQATT, CDR2 SNEGSKA (reference sequence). CDR3 region: CSAWTSGVYEQYF. The CDR3 DNA sequence: TGCAGTGCTTGGACTAGCGGGGTCTACGAGCAGTACTTC.

This clonotype was counted at least ten times. This sequence joins TRBV5-6 and TRBJ2-7; no clear D gene. The CDR3 runs to 13 residues. Trimming took off 1 base at V and 0 bases at J, with 5 bases between the two ends. Germline CDR1 SGHDT, CDR2 YYEEEE. This chain's CDR3 is CASSLPHSYEQYF. As DNA, the CDR3 is TGTGCCAGCAGCTTGCCCCACTCCTACGAGCAGTACTTC.

This clonotype came up a few times. The chain uses TRBV5-1 and TRBJ1-1, with D possibly TRBD1 on 6 matching bases. The CDR3 contains 13 residues. CDR1 and CDR2 from the germline V gene are SGHRS and YFSETQ. The V gene lost 7 bases and the J gene lost 0 bases, with 10 bases spanning the gap. CDR3 region: CASSDSLNTEAFF. CDR3 bases: TGCGCCAGCTCGGACAGCTTGAACACTGAAGCTTTCTTT.

This clonotype was detected many times. This rearrangement joins TRBV20-1 to TRBJ1-6, with a possible D match to TRBD1 (5 bases). V lost 3 bases and J lost 8, with 17 bases in between. CDR3 length: 15 residues. CDR1 and CDR2 (germline): DFQATT, SNEGSKA (reference sequence). The CDR3 nucleotides read TGCAGTGCTAGTATGAGGGGAGCCGGGGATTCACCCCTCCACTTT. Its translation is CSASMRGAGDSPLHF.

V gene TRBV5-1 combines with J gene TRBJ1-1, with TRBD1 identical over 7 bases. The V gene's germline CDR1 is SGHRS and CDR2 YFSETQ. V shed 4 bases, J shed 0 bases, and the junction held 6 bases outside the gene matches. The CDR3 is 15 amino acids. The CDR3 bases are TGCGCCAGCAGCCATTCGACAGGGATGAACACTGAAGCTTTCTTT. Amino acid sequence: CASSHSTGMNTEAFF.

This clonotype was counted only a few times. This chain connects TRBV30 to TRBJ2-3; unclear D gene. V shed 0 bases and J shed 3 bases, with 10 bases lying between them. The CDR3 runs 14 residues. CDR1 and CDR2 from the germline V gene are GTSNPN and SVGIG (reference sequence). Written as DNA, the CDR3 is TGTGCCTGGAGTGTACGAGGTGGGACAGATACGCAGTATTTT. Its protein is CAWSVRGGTDTQYF.

This rearrangement joins TRBV4-1 to TRBJ2-7; perhaps TRBD2 as D (5 bases). Germline loops: CDR1 MGHRA, CDR2 YSYEKL. This CDR3 is 16 amino acids long. V was trimmed by 0 bases and J by 4 bases, leaving 16 bases between them. The CDR3 sequence is CASSQEGPSLGYEQYF. CDR3 nucleotides: TGCGCCAGCAGCCAAGAAGGGCCTAGCCTGGGGTACGAGCAGTACTTC.